The 13 T cell receptor beta chains presented below share a single source sample, sequenced in a study of cytomegalovirus exposure and HLA in healthy donors. The PCR used 60 Vbeta and 13 Jbeta primers. The table came from immunoSEQ multiplex PCR; TCRdb's copy has only in-frame clones and leaves some out. Its clone listing holds 75,000 to 85,000 clones. The specimen was PBMCs. All receptors come from a man between 50 and 59 years old in good health and CMV-seronegative.

The genes are TRBV6-1 and TRBJ1-5, with TRBD1 as a possible D gene (6 bases). V lost 6 bases to trimming and J lost 0 bases, with 9 bases between them. Germline values: CDR1 MNHNS, CDR2 SASEGT. This CDR3 has 14 residues. In DNA, the CDR3 is TGTGCCAGCAGGGACAGAAATAGCAATCAGCCCCAGCATTTT. Protein sequence: CASRDRNSNQPQHF.

The V and J genes are TRBV4-3 and TRBJ1-5; D unclear. This CDR3 spans 14 amino acids. Trimming left V 4 bases short and J 3 bases short, with 10 bases between. Germline loops: CDR1 LGHNA, CDR2 YSLEER. The CDR3 region has the DNA TGCGCCAGCAGCCCGCATGCCTACAATCAGCCCCAGCATTTT. The encoded protein is CASSPHAYNQPQHF.

V usage is TRBV6-6 and J usage is TRBJ1-2; TRBD1 might be the D (6 bases). This CDR3 is 13 amino acids long. Looked up from germline, CDR1 is MNHNY and CDR2 is SVGAGI (reference sequence). The ends were cut back, 7 bases at V and 5 bases at J, with 14 bases in the middle. The CDR3 DNA reads TGTGCCAGCACGGGAGGGGGTCAGTATGGCTACACCTTC. Protein product: CASTGGGQYGYTF.

This chain links TRBV18 with TRBJ1-5; unclear D gene. Trimming shortened V by 2 bases and J by 4 bases, and 9 bases separated the two germline ends. Germline-derived CDR1 and CDR2 are KGHSH and LQKENI. The length of the CDR3 is 14 residues. CDR3 sequence: CASSPGGGNQPQHF. The CDR3 DNA sequence: TGTGCCAGCTCACCAGGAGGAGGGAATCAGCCCCAGCATTTT. The entire variable domain, with the rest obtained from reference TRBV18 and TRBJ1-5, is as follows: NAGVMQNPRHLVRRRGQEARLRCSPMKGHSHVYWYRQLPEEGLKFMVYLQKENIIDESGMPKERFSAEFPKEGPSILRIQQVVRGDSAAYFCASSPGGGNQPQHFGDGTRLSIL.

This chain joins TRBV5-3 and TRBJ1-4; perhaps TRBD1 as D (5 bases). TRBV5-3 belongs to the ORF category, with a function that is uncertain. Trimming took off 2 bases at V and 5 bases at J, with 16 bases between the two ends. There are 16 residues in the CDR3. CDR3 protein: CARSLPTGQSNEKLFF. DNA of the CDR3: TGTGCCAGAAGCTTACCCACCGGACAATCGAATGAAAAACTGTTTTTT.

The CDR3 region is CASSTGGAKGETQYF. DNA of the CDR3: TGTGCCAGCAGCACGGGGGGAGCCAAGGGGGAGACCCAGTACTTC. The chain joins TRBV5-4 to TRBJ2-5; 7 bases are a match to TRBD2. CDR3 length: 15 residues. V dropped 4 bases and J dropped 5; count of bases not matched to a gene: 11. The germline V gene encodes CDR1 SGHNT and CDR2 YYREEE (reference sequence).

About this clone: Compared with germline, one end of the junction differs, possibly owing to a read error. The chain carries TRBV7-9 and TRBJ1-6; no clear D. CDR1 and CDR2 from the germline V gene are SEHNR and FQNEAQ (reference sequence). This CDR3 spans 13 amino acids. CDR3 sequence: CASSPTSSGSSDF. CDR3 nucleotides: TGTGCCAGCAGCCCTACCTCATCGGGGAGCAGCGACTTT.

V is TRBV27 and J is TRBJ1-1; D unclear. The V gene lost 2 bases and the J gene lost 5 bases, with 9 bases spanning the gap. This CDR3 is 13 amino acids long. CDR1 and CDR2 (germline): MNHEY, SMNVEV (reference sequence). This chain's CDR3 is CASSLARRTEAFF. In DNA form, the CDR3 reads TGTGCCAGCAGTTTAGCAAGGCGGACTGAAGCTTTCTTT.

The chain uses TRBV7-2 and TRBJ1-2; 8 nucleotides agree with TRBD1. This CDR3 spans 16 amino acids. V dropped 5 bases and J dropped 4; count of bases not matched to a gene: 12. Germline assignment: CDR1 SGHTA and CDR2 FQGNSA. The CDR3 spells CASSQNAGGVGYGYTF. The CDR3, as DNA: TGTGCCAGCAGCCAAAACGCAGGGGGCGTTGGCTATGGCTACACCTTC.

The rearrangement links TRBV6-1 to TRBJ2-1; 10 bases fit TRBD1. Germline CDR1 and CDR2: MNHNS and SASEGT. This CDR3 is built from 14 residues. V shed 4 bases, J shed 7 bases, and the junction held 4 bases outside the gene matches. DNA for the CDR3: TGTGCCAGCAGTGGAGGGGGACAGGGGAATGAGCAGTTCTTC. Encoded protein: CASSGGGQGNEQFF.

A note on this clone: Additional DNA sequences in this sample encode the identical CDR3. This chain joins TRBV28 and TRBJ1-5, with a weak D call TRBD1 (5 bases). The CDR3 has 15 amino acids. V was pared by 2 bases and J by 0 bases, with 8 bases between. CDR1 MDHEN and CDR2 SYDVKM come from the germline V gene. The CDR3 nucleotides are TGTGCCAGCAGTTTAGGCGGGGCTAGCAATCAGCCCCAGCATTTT. Amino acids: CASSLGGASNQPQHF.

The chain couples TRBV11-2 to TRBJ2-5, with D possibly matching TRBD2 (6 bases). The CDR3 sequence is 14 residues long. The V end lost 3 bases, the J end lost 5 bases, and 13 bases lay between the germline ends. Germline loops: CDR1 SGHAT, CDR2 FQNNGV. CDR3 coding DNA: TGTGCCAGCAGCTTGCCCCTGGGGAGGGAGACCCAGTACTTC. Its protein product is CASSLPLGRETQYF.

V usage is TRBV6-6 and J usage is TRBJ1-5; D ambiguous. V lost 7 bases to trimming and J lost 4 bases, with 14 bases between them. The CDR3 is 14 residues long. CDR1 MNHNY and CDR2 SVGAGI come from the germline V gene (reference sequence). Written as DNA, the CDR3 is TGTGCCAGCACCCCAAGACACCTTAATCAGCCCCAGCATTTT. Its translation is CASTPRHLNQPQHF.